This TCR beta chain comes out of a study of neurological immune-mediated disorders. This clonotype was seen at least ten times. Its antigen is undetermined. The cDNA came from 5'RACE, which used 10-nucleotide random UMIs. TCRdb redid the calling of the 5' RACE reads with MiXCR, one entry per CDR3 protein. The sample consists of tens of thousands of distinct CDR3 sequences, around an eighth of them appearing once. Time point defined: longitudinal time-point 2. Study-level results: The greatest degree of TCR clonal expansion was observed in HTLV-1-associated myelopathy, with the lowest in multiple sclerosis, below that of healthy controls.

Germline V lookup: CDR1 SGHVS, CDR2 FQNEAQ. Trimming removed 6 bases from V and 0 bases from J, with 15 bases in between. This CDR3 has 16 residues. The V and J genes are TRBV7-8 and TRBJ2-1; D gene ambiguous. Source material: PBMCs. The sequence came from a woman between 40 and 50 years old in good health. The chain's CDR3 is CASRAHGQVSYNEQFF. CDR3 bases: TGTGCCAGCAGAGCCCACGGGCAAGTCTCCTACAATGAGCAGTTCTTC. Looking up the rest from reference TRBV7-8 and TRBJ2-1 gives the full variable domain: GAGVSQSPRYKVAKRGQDVALRCDPISGHVSLFWYQQALGQGPEFLTYFQNEAQLDKSGLPSDRFFAERPEGSVSTLKIQRTQQEDSAVYLCASRAHGQVSYNEQFFGPGTRLTVL.